The sequence of this T cell receptor (beta chain) was determined in a study of T cell repertoires in cytomegalovirus infection. MiXCR was run by TCRdb on the reads, yielding one entry per CDR3 protein. This table holds 200,000 to 300,000 distinct CDR3 sequences, around 6.6% found once. V was trimmed by 2 bases and J by 8 bases, leaving 15 bases between them. The CDR3 runs to 14 residues. Germline CDR1 reads MDHEN; CDR2 reads SYDVKM. The sample consisted of PBMCs. The sequence came from a human donor in good health (CMV status not recorded). Some clones in this sample may be carry-over from other donors' samples. V usage is TRBV28 and J usage is TRBJ1-1; D is perhaps TRBD1 (5 bases). The CDR3, as DNA: TGTGCCAGCAGTTTAGGGGGTTGGAAGGCAGAAGCTTTCTTT. It yields the protein CASSLGGWKAEAFF.